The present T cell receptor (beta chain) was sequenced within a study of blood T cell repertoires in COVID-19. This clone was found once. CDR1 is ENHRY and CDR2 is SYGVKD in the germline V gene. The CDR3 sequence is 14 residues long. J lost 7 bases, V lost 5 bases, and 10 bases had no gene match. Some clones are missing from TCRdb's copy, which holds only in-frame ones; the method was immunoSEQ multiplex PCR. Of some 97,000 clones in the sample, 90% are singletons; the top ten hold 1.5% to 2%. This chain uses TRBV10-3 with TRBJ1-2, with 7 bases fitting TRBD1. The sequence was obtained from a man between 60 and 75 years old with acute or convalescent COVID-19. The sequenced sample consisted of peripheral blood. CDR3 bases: TGTGCCATCAGTTACCGGGACAGCGAGCTTGGCTACACCTTC. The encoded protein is CAISYRDSELGYTF.